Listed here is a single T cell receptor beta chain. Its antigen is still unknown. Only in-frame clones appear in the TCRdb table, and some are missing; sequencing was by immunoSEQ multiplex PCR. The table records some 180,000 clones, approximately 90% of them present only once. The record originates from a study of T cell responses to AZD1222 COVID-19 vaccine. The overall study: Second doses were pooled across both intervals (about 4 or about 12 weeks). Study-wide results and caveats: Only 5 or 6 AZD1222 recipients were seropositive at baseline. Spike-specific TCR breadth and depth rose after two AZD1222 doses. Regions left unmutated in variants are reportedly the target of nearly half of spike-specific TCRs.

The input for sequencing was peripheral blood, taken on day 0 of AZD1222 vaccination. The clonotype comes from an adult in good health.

The chain's CDR3 is CASSLFGGQDSNQPQHF. DNA for the CDR3: TGTGCCAGCAGTTTATTCGGGGGACAGGATAGCAATCAGCCCCAGCATTTT. The chain carries TRBV28 and TRBJ1-5, with 8 bases identical to TRBD1. This CDR3 is built from 17 residues. Germline lookup yields CDR1 MDHEN and CDR2 SYDVKM. The junction had 5 bases not matched to a gene; V was cut back by 1 base and J by 0 bases.